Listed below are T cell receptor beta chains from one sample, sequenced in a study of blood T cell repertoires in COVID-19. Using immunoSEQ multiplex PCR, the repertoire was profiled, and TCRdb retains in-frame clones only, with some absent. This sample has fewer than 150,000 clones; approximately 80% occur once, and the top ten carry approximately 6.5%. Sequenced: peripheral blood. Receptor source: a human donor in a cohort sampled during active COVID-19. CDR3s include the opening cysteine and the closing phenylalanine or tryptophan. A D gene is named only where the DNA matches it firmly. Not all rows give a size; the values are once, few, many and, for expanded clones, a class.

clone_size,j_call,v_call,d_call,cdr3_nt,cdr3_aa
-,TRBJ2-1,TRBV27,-,TGTGCCAGCAGTTTATCTAGGGGAGAGCAGTTCTTC,CASSLSRGEQFF
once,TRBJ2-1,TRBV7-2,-,TGTGCCAGCAGCTCGAGGCTTCAGGAGCAGTTCTTC,CASSSRLQEQFF
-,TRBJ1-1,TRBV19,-,TGTGCCAGTTCTTATCCGGGGGGCAGGGTACTTAACACTGAAGCTTTCTTT,CASSYPGGRVLNTEAFF
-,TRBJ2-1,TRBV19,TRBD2,TGTGCCAGTAGTACGGTGGGCTTTCAGCGGGGAAAGGATGAGCAGTTCTTC,CASSTVGFQRGKDEQFF
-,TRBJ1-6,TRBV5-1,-,TGCGCCAGCAGCTTGGTAGGGGGGGAAAATTCACCCCTCCACTTT,CASSLVGGENSPLHF
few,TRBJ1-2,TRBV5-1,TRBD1,TGCGCCAGCAGCTTGGACGGAGGGACAGAGGCTGGCTACACCTTC,CASSLDGGTEAGYTF
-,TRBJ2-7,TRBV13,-,TGTGCCAGCAGCGACCCAGGCCCAGGACGGGGATACGAGCAGTACTTC,CASSDPGPGRGYEQYF
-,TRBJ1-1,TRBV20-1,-,TGCAGTGCTGCCACAGGGATGGAAGCTTTCTTT,CSAATGMEAFF
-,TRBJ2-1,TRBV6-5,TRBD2,TGTGCCAGCCTAGCGGGGGGGCTCAATGAGCAGTTCTTC,CASLAGGLNEQFF
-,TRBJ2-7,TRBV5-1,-,TGCGCCAGCAGCCCTGACTCAAAGGGGGAGCAGTACTTC,CASSPDSKGEQYF
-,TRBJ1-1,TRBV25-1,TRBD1,TGTGCCAGCACCCCCGACAGGGCCAACACTGAAGCTTTCTTT,CASTPDRANTEAFF
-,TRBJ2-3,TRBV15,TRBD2,TGTGCCACCAGCAGAGATAGCGGGGGGGCCGATACGCAGTATTTT,CATSRDSGGADTQYF
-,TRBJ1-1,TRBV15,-,TGTGCCACCAGCAGGGTCCGACTTAGATTAATGAACACTGAAGCTTTCTTT,CATSRVRLRLMNTEAFF
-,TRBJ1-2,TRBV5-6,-,TGTGCCAGCAGCTGGCGGACAACCCGAACATATGGCTACACCTTC,CASSWRTTRTYGYTF
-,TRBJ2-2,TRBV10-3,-,TGTGCCATCAGTGAACCTAACAGGGTACCCGGGGAGCTGTTTTTT,CAISEPNRVPGELFF
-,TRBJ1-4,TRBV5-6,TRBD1,TGTGCCAGCAGCTCCGACAGGGTTTTCGGAAAACTGTTTTTT,CASSSDRVFGKLFF
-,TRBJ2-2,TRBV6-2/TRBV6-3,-,TGTGCCAGCAGTCGGGTAGCAACCGGGGAGCTGTTTTTT,CASSRVATGELFF
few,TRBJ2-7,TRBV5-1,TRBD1,TGCGCCAGCAGCGGGACAGGGCAGCTCTACGAGCAGTACTTC,CASSGTGQLYEQYF
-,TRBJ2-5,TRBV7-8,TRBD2,TGTGCCAGCAGCTTAGTGGCCGGGACTAGCGGGGAGGAAGAGACCCAGTACTTC,CASSLVAGTSGEEETQYF
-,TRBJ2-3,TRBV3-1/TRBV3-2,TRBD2,TGTGCCAGCAGCCAAGAGACTAGCGGGGCCCCGAGGGGATTCACAGATACGCAGTATTTT,CASSQETSGAPRGFTDTQYF
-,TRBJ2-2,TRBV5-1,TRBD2,TGCGCCAGCAGCTTGTCAACGGGGGGTAACGGGGAGCTGTTTTTT,CASSLSTGGNGELFF
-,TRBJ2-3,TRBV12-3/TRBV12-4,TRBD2,TGTGCCAGCAAGACTAGCGGCTCAGATACGCAGTATTTT,CASKTSGSDTQYF
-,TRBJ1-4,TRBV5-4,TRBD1,TGTGCCAGCAGCTTCGGGCCCCGCAGAGGGACAGCTAATGAAAAACTGTTTTTT,CASSFGPRRGTANEKLFF
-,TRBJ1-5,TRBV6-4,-,TGTGCCAGCAGCGTAGAGGAAGGTCAGCCCCAGCATTTT,CASSVEEGQPQHF
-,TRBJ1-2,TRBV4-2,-,TGTGCCAGCAGCCAAGAAGAGGGTACAGCCCACAATGGCTACACCTTC,CASSQEEGTAHNGYTF
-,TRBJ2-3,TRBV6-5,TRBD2,TGTGCCAGCAGACCAAGACTAGCGGGCACAGATACGCAGTATTTT,CASRPRLAGTDTQYF
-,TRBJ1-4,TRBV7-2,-,TGTGCCAGCAGCTTAGTTCATACAGGAGATGAAAAACTGTTTTTT,CASSLVHTGDEKLFF
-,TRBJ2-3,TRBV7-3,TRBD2,TGTGCCAGCAGCTTAGCGGGAGGCACAGATACGCAGTATTTT,CASSLAGGTDTQYF
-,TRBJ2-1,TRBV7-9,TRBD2,TGTGCCAGCAGCTTAGAAGGGACTAGGAATGAGCAGTTCTTC,CASSLEGTRNEQFF
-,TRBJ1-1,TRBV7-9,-,TGTGCCAGCAGCTTAGTGGGGACACTTAACACTGAAGCTTTCTTT,CASSLVGTLNTEAFF
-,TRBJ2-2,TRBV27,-,TGTGCCAGCAGGAATGGAGGAGCCGGGGAGCTGTTTTTT,CASRNGGAGELFF
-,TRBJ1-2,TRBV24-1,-,TGTGCCACCAGTGACCCCTCCACAGGGTTCGGCTACACCTTC,CATSDPSTGFGYTF
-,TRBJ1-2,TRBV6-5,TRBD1,TGTGCCAGCAGTTACTCGAACAGGGGGAGCTATGGCTACACCTTC,CASSYSNRGSYGYTF
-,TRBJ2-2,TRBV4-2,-,TGTGCCAGCAGCTTAAATACAGGTATCGGAACCGGGGAGCTGTTTTTT,CASSLNTGIGTGELFF
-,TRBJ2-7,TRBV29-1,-,TGCAGCGTACCCGGGACAAGCTCCTACGAGCAGTACTTC,CSVPGTSSYEQYF
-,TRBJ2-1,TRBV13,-,TGTGCCAGCAGCTTAGGGTTCACATACGAGCAGTTCTTC,CASSLGFTYEQFF
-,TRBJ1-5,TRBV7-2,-,TGTGCCAGCAGCTTAGTTCGGGGGAACAATCAGCCCCAGCATTTT,CASSLVRGNNQPQHF
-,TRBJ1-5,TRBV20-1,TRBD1,TGCAGTGCTAGTGATCTGCGCTTTCCGGGACAGGGGGCCCATTTCGACGATCAGCCCCAGCATTTT,CSASDLRFPGQGAHFDDQPQHF
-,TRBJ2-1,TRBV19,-,TGTGCCAGTAGTATAGCTGCAGTAGCGGAGCAGTTCTTC,CASSIAAVAEQFF
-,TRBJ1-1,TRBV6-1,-,TGTGCCAGCAGTGAACGGGGAAACACTGAAGCTTTCTTT,CASSERGNTEAFF
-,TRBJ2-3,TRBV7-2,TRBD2,TGTGCCAGCAGCCCAACTAGCGGGCGCACAGATACGCAGTATTTT,CASSPTSGRTDTQYF
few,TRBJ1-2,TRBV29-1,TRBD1,TGCAGCGTAAGGGACAGCAATTATGGCTACACCTTC,CSVRDSNYGYTF